The 32 T cell receptor beta chains in this list originate from one sample, sequenced in a study of T cell responses to AZD1222 COVID-19 vaccine. Profiling relied on immunoSEQ multiplex PCR, and the TCRdb table lists in-frame clones only, not all of them. Of 90,000 to 150,000 clones listed, approximately 86% are singletons. Material: peripheral blood, obtained on day 0 of AZD1222 vaccination. Every receptor here comes from an adult in good health.

The chain recombines TRBV10-3 with TRBJ1-1, with D maybe TRBD1 (5 bases). CDR1 is ENHRY, CDR2 SYGVKD, per germline. The V end lost 0 bases, the J end lost 7 bases, and 12 bases lay between the germline ends. The length of the CDR3 is 14 residues. The CDR3 DNA is TGTGCCATCAGTGAGTCGAGGGGCTGGGGTGAAGCTTTCTTT. Amino acid sequence: CAISESRGWGEAFF.

The chain couples TRBV19 to TRBJ2-1, with 10 bases identical to TRBD2. In germline, CDR1 is LNHDA, CDR2 SQIVND (reference sequence). The length of the CDR3 is 14 residues. Trimming removed 3 bases from V and 8 bases from J; junction bases left unmatched: 4. CDR3 amino acids: CASSIPGLADEQFF. The CDR3 DNA follows: TGTGCCAGTAGTATTCCCGGACTAGCGGATGAGCAGTTCTTC.

The chain couples TRBV7-9 to TRBJ1-2, with D uncertain. The CDR3 consists of 14 residues. V was clipped by 3 bases and J by 7 bases, with 15 bases between them. CDR1 and CDR2 from the germline V gene are SEHNR and FQNEAQ (reference sequence). CDR3 loop: CASSFFSSTFGYTF. In nucleotides, the CDR3 is TGTGCCAGCAGCTTTTTCAGCTCGACCTTTGGCTACACCTTC.

The chain recombines TRBV9 with TRBJ2-2; D call uncertain. Between the trimmed V and J ends, which lost 0 bases and 4 bases, there was a span of 13 bases. CDR3 length: 16 residues. Germline lookup yields CDR1 SGDLS and CDR2 YYNGEE. For the CDR3, the DNA is TGTGCCAGCAGCGTAGCTGTCCAGGCGGTCACCGGGGAGCTGTTTTTT. This gives the protein CASSVAVQAVTGELFF.

This chain connects TRBV18 to TRBJ2-2; D remains unclear. This CDR3 is built from 16 residues. V gave up 2 bases and J gave up 5 bases, with 15 bases separating them. CDR1 is KGHSH, CDR2 LQKENI, per germline. CDR3 amino acids: CASSPRTLGLTGELFF. The DNA of the CDR3 is TGTGCCAGCTCACCAAGAACCCTGGGTTTAACCGGGGAGCTGTTTTTT.

The V gene is TRBV6-2 or TRBV6-3, the J gene TRBJ1-2; no clear D gene. The CDR3 is made up of 13 amino acids. Trimming took off 2 bases at V and 8 bases at J, with 12 bases between the two ends. Germline loops: CDR1 MNHEY, CDR2 SVGEGT. As DNA, the CDR3 is TGTGCCAGCAGTTACAGGTCCCGGAGGGGCTACACCTTC. This encodes CASSYRSRRGYTF.

The genes are TRBV3-1 (or the pseudogene TRBV3-2) and TRBJ1-3, with a possible D match to TRBD1 (5 bases). CDR3 length equals 14 residues. The germline CDR1 and CDR2 sequences are LGHDT and YNNKEL (reference sequence). V dropped 1 base and J dropped 1 base, with 5 bases sitting between them. CDR3 nucleotide sequence: TGTGCCAGCAGCCAAGGGACATCTGGAAACACCATATATTTT. Residues: CASSQGTSGNTIYF.

The chain carries TRBV11-3 and TRBJ2-3, with 8 bases identical to TRBD2. Germline assignment: CDR1 SGHNT and CDR2 YENEEA. The CDR3 is 15 residues long. The ends lost 5 bases at V and 2 bases at J; junction bases unmatched: 6. The CDR3 DNA is TGTGCCAGCAGCAAAGGACTAGCCCACACAGATACGCAGTATTTT. Translating it yields CASSKGLAHTDTQYF.

The chain links TRBV30 to TRBJ2-1; 7 bases match TRBD2. J gave up 9 bases and V 1 base, and 12 bases lay outside the gene matches. The CDR3 is 15 residues long. Germline CDR1 GTSNPN, CDR2 SVGIG (reference sequence). CDR3 sequence: CAWSGTREGPSEQFF. The CDR3 DNA reads as TGTGCCTGGAGTGGGACTAGAGAAGGCCCTAGTGAGCAGTTCTTC.

The chain employs TRBV29-1 and TRBJ2-7; 7 positions match TRBD2. The CDR3 sequence is 13 residues long. Germline CDR1 reads SQVTM; CDR2 reads ANQGSEA. V shed 3 bases, J shed 5 bases, and the junction held 7 bases outside the gene matches. This CDR3 is CSVDGGGGHEQYF. The CDR3 DNA follows: TGCAGCGTTGATGGCGGGGGAGGCCACGAGCAGTACTTC.

The V gene is TRBV6-5, the J gene TRBJ1-2; D is unresolved. Germline assignment: CDR1 MNHEY and CDR2 SVGAGI. V was pared by 6 bases and J by 6 bases, with 14 bases between. The CDR3 is 13 residues long. The CDR3 is CASSRRERDGYTF. In DNA form, the CDR3 reads TGTGCCAGCAGCCGCCGCGAAAGGGATGGCTACACCTTC.

A few counts support this clone. The chain links TRBV7-9 to TRBJ2-5; TRBD2 is a possible D gene (6 bases). The CDR3 consists of 17 residues. CDR1 is SEHNR, CDR2 FQNEAQ, per germline (reference sequence). The V and J ends lost 1 base and 5 bases respectively, with 20 bases between them. DNA for the CDR3: TGTGCCAGCAGCTTAGAGTATCGGGGGAGACTGGGGGAGACCCAGTACTTC. Translation: CASSLEYRGRLGETQYF.

The rearrangement links TRBV19 to TRBJ1-1; D remains ambiguous. V gave up 5 bases and J gave up 1 base, with 14 bases separating them. The CDR3 extends over 15 amino acids. Germline V gives CDR1 LNHDA, CDR2 SQIVND (reference sequence). DNA of the CDR3: TGTGCCAGTAGTTGGGAAAGCCTGTGGAACACTGAAGCTTTCTTT. Residues: CASSWESLWNTEAFF.

This rearrangement joins TRBV28 to TRBJ1-1; 7 bases are shared with TRBD1. Trimming cost V 6 bases and J 4 bases; bases outside gene matches: 11. This CDR3 spans 15 amino acids. Germline CDR1 and CDR2: MDHEN and SYDVKM. The chain's CDR3 is CASRDATGRGTEAFF. The CDR3 bases are TGTGCCAGCAGGGACGCGACAGGGAGGGGCACTGAAGCTTTCTTT.

The rearrangement links TRBV19 to TRBJ1-5; the D gene is possibly TRBD1 (6 bases). Germline CDR1 LNHDA, CDR2 SQIVND (reference sequence). CDR3 length: 15 residues. The V end lost 4 bases, the J end lost 5 bases, and 15 bases lay between the germline ends. The CDR3 DNA reads as TGTGCCAGTAGTACCCGCACAGGGACCGATCAGCCCCAGCATTTT. Encoded protein: CASSTRTGTDQPQHF.

The V call is TRBV30, the J call TRBJ1-2; D possibly corresponds to TRBD1 (5 bases). V was trimmed by 0 bases and J by 0 bases, leaving 11 bases between them. There are 15 residues in the CDR3. Germline lookup yields CDR1 GTSNPN and CDR2 SVGIG (reference sequence). This CDR3 is CAWSVPGTTNYGYTF. The CDR3 DNA is TGTGCCTGGAGTGTACCTGGGACCACTAACTATGGCTACACCTTC. The complete variable domain, with remaining parts taken from reference TRBV30 and TRBJ1-2, reads SQTIHQWPATLVQPVGSPLSLECTVEGTSNPNLYWYRQAAGRGLQLLFYSVGIGQISSEVPQNLSASRPQDRQFILSSKKLLLSDSGFYLCAWSVPGTTNYGYTFGSGTRLTVV.

This chain connects TRBV11-3 to TRBJ2-5; D ambiguous. V lost 5 bases and J 4 bases, leaving 17 bases between the germline ends. Germline V gene lookup returns CDR1 SGHNT and CDR2 YENEEA. This CDR3 is 15 amino acids long. The DNA of the CDR3 is TGTGCCAGCAGCCTCGGAACAGTACCGGGAGAGACCCAGTACTTC. Protein sequence: CASSLGTVPGETQYF.

In nucleotides, the CDR3 is TGCGCCAGCAGCAGGCAGGGGTACTATGGCTACACCTTC. Translation gives CASSRQGYYGYTF. The chain combines TRBV4-1 with TRBJ1-2; TRBD1 is a possible D gene (6 bases). The CDR3 contains 13 residues. V shed 5 bases and J shed 3 bases, with 10 bases lying between them. The germline CDR1 and CDR2 sequences are MGHRA and YSYEKL.

This clone was recorded once. V is TRBV30 and J is TRBJ2-7; D might be TRBD1 (7 bases). Trimming shortened V by 6 bases and J by 4 bases, and 16 bases separated the two germline ends. Germline V gene lookup returns CDR1 GTSNPN and CDR2 SVGIG (reference sequence). The CDR3 consists of 13 residues. The CDR3 nucleotides read TGTGCCTGTCTGGCGGCAGGGGGGTACGAGCAGTACTTC. Translated, it gives CACLAAGGYEQYF.

The V gene is TRBV5-5, the J gene TRBJ2-7, with TRBD2 matching 11 bases. Germline assignment: CDR1 SGHKS and CDR2 YYEKEE (reference sequence). The CDR3 is 16 residues long. Losses at the gene ends were 5 bases for V and 4 bases for J; bases not matched to a gene: 11. The CDR3 here is CASSYSTSGRVYEQYF. In DNA form, the CDR3 reads TGTGCCAGCAGTTATTCCACTAGCGGGAGAGTGTACGAGCAGTACTTC.

The chain joins TRBV12-3 or TRBV12-4 to TRBJ2-2, with D hard to call. The germline V and J ends were trimmed by 6 bases and 4 bases, with 9 bases remaining between them. The CDR3 is made up of 13 amino acids. CDR3 residues: CASSPGFTGELFF. The DNA for the CDR3 is TGTGCCAGCAGCCCCGGGTTCACCGGGGAGCTGTTTTTT.

This CDR3 is CASSQSYGYTF. In DNA, the CDR3 is TGTGCCAGCAGTCAGAGCTATGGCTACACCTTC. This chain links TRBV25-1 with TRBJ1-2; no definite D call. Trimming pared 5 bases from V and 4 bases from J, leaving 5 bases between. Germline assignment: CDR1 MGHDK and CDR2 SYGVNS. The CDR3 is 11 residues long.

The chain carries TRBV19 and TRBJ1-2; the D is unclear. With 5 bases removed from V and 3 bases from J, the gap between germline ends came to 19 bases. The CDR3 is 16 residues long. CDR1 is LNHDA, CDR2 SQIVND, per germline (reference sequence). The CDR3 reads CASSAFRREGDYGYTF. In DNA form, the CDR3 reads TGTGCCAGTAGTGCCTTCCGACGGGAAGGTGACTATGGCTACACCTTC.

This sequence joins TRBV21-1 and TRBJ1-3. TRBV21-1 is reported as a pseudogene. The CDR3 runs to 13 residues. The CDR3 loop is CASSKRIRNTIYF. Written as DNA, the CDR3 is TGTGCCAGCAGCAAGAGGATCAGAAACACCATATATTTT.

This chain connects TRBV30 to TRBJ1-1; TRBD1 matches at 9 bases. This CDR3 region has 13 residues. The J segment lost 5 bases and the V segment lost 3 bases, leaving 4 bases of the junction unmatched. The V gene's germline CDR1 is GTSNPN and CDR2 SVGIG (reference sequence). The CDR3 coding sequence is TGTGCCTGGAGCCAACAGGGGGCGACTGAAGCTTTCTTT. Translated: CAWSQQGATEAFF.

The chain uses TRBV28 and TRBJ1-5; D unclear. The CDR3 consists of 12 residues. Trimming took off 5 bases at V and 4 bases at J, with 6 bases between the two ends. Germline values: CDR1 MDHEN, CDR2 SYDVKM. The CDR3 sequence: CASSGPNQPQHF. As DNA, the CDR3 is TGTGCCAGCAGTGGGCCTAATCAGCCCCAGCATTTT.

The V call is TRBV18, the J call TRBJ1-2; 10 positions agree with TRBD1. The germline V gene encodes CDR1 KGHSH and CDR2 LQKENI. Trimming took 3 bases from V and 7 from J; bases not matched to a gene: 2. This CDR3 is 13 amino acids long. CDR3 sequence reads: CASSPDRGSGYTF. The CDR3 coding sequence is TGTGCCAGCTCACCGGACAGGGGGAGTGGCTACACCTTC.

This chain links TRBV9 with TRBJ1-2; 9 nucleotides line up with TRBD1. The CDR3 is 16 amino acids. V dropped 4 bases and J dropped 2; count of bases not matched to a gene: 9. Germline V lookup: CDR1 SGDLS, CDR2 YYNGEE. This CDR3 reads CASSSQTGGLNYGYTF. CDR3 coding DNA: TGTGCCAGCAGCAGCCAAACAGGGGGCCTCAACTATGGCTACACCTTC. Using reference TRBV9 and TRBJ1-2 for the parts outside the CDR3, the full variable domain is DSGVTQTPKHLITATGQRVTLRCSPRSGDLSVYWYQQSLDQGLQFLIQYYNGEERAKGNILERFSAQQFPDLHSELNLSSLELGDSALYFCASSSQTGGLNYGYTFGSGTRLTVV.

The chain uses TRBV28 and TRBJ2-1; D tentatively reads TRBD1 or TRBD2 (5 bases each). Trimming left V 6 bases short and J 11 bases short, with 20 bases between. Germline V gene lookup returns CDR1 MDHEN and CDR2 SYDVKM. This CDR3 region has 14 residues. CDR3 DNA: TGTGCCAGCAGACCGGGACGAAAAACAATGAAGCAGTTCTTC. Protein sequence: CASRPGRKTMKQFF.

The chain is built from TRBV27 and TRBJ1-4; possibly TRBD1 for D (5 bases). Germline V gene lookup returns CDR1 MNHEY and CDR2 SMNVEV (reference sequence). The CDR3 runs to 14 residues. Trimming removed 6 bases from V and 0 bases from J, with 8 bases in between. The CDR3 DNA is TGTGCCAGCAGAGGACAATCAACTAATGAAAAACTGTTTTTT. Protein: CASRGQSTNEKLFF. Drawing the rest from reference TRBV27 and TRBJ1-4, the complete variable domain is EAQVTQNPRYLITVTGKKLTVTCSQNMNHEYMSWYRQDPGLGLRQIYYSMNVEVTDKGDVPEGYKVSRKEKRNFPLILESPSPNQTSLYFCASRGQSTNEKLFFGSGTQLSVL.

V is TRBV19 and J is TRBJ2-1; D is tentatively TRBD1 or TRBD2 (5 bases each). With 6 bases removed from V and 7 bases from J, the gap between germline ends came to 19 bases. This CDR3 contains 15 residues. Germline-derived CDR1 and CDR2 are LNHDA and SQIVND (reference sequence). The CDR3 DNA is TGTGCCAGTAGGGCCGGGACGGCGGGTGAGAATGAGCAGTTCTTC. Translated, it gives CASRAGTAGENEQFF.

The chain carries TRBV5-8 and TRBJ2-3; possible D gene TRBD2, 5 bases. Germline V gene data show CDR1 as SGHTS and CDR2 as YDEGEE. The length of the CDR3 is 15 residues. Between the trimmed V and J ends, which lost 0 bases and 4 bases, there was a span of 12 bases. The CDR3 sequence: CASSLGLRGADTQYF. The CDR3 DNA reads as TGTGCCAGCAGCTTGGGCTTACGGGGAGCAGATACGCAGTATTTT.